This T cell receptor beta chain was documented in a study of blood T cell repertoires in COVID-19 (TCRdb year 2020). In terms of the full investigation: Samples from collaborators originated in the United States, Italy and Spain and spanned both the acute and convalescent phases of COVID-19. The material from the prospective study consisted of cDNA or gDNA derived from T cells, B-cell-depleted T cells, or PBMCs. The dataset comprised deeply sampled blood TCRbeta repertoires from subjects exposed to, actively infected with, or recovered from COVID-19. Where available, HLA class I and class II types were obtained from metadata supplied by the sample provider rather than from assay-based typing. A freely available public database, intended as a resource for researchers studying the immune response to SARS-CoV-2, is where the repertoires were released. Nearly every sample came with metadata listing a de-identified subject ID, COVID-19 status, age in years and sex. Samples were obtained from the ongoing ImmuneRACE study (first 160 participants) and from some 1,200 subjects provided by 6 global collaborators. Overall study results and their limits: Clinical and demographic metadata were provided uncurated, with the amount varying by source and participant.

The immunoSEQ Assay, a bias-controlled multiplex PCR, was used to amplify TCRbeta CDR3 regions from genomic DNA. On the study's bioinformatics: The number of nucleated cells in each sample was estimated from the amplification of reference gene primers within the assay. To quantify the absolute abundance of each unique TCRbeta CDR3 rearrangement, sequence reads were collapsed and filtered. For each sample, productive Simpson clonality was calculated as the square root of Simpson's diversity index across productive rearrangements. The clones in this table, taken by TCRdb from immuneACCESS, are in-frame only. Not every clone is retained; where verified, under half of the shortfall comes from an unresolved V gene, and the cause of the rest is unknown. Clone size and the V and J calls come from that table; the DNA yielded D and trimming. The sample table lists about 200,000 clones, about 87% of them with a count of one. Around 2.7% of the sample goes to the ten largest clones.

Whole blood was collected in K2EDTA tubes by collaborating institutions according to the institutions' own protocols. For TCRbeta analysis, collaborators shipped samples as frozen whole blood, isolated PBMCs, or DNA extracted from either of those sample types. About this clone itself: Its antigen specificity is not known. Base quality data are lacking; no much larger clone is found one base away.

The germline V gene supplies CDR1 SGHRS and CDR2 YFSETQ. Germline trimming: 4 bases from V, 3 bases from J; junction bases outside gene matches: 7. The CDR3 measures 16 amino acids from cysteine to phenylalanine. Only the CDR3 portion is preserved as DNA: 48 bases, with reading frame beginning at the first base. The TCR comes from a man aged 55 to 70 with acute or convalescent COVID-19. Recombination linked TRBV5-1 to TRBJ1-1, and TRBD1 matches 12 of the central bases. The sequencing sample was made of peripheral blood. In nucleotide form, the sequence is TGCGCCAGCAGCGAGGGACAGGGGGCTCTTTACACTGAAGCTTTCTTT. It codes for CASSEGQGALYTEAFF. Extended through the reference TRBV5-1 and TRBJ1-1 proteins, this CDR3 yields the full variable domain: KAGVTQTPRYLIKTRGQQVTLSCSPISGHRSVSWYQQTPGQGLQFLFEYFSETQRNKGNFPGRFSGRQFSNSRSEMNVSTLELGDSALYLCASSEGQGALYTEAFFGQGTRLTVV.